This T cell receptor beta chain stems from a study of OX40 agonist ivuxolimab in advanced cancers. Study-level information: Those enrolled were 82.7% male, with a mean age of around 60 years and ages from 23 to 79. Study-level results: Normalized expansion of T-cell clones was also low for some nonresponders. Clonal expansion by week 6 occurred in CD4+ and CD8+ blood T cells (at 0.1 to 3.0 mg/kg). On average, a greater number of expanded clones characterised CD8+ T cells relative to CD4+.

Regarding this clone: Its antigen is still unknown.

Assay used: immunoSEQ multiplex PCR; TCRdb lists only in-frame clones, some missing. Here the sample spans tens of thousands of clones, just over 90% being singletons. The origin of this receptor is an adult with an advanced solid tumor such as melanoma, head and neck, liver or kidney cancer. The sample consisted of CD4+ or CD8+ T cells sorted from blood, taken in a trial of the OX40 agonist ivuxolimab.

CDR3 DNA: TGTGCCAGCAGCGACGGGACTAGTACCTTGATCTATGGCTACACCTTC. It translates to CASSDGTSTLIYGYTF. The genes are TRBV28 and TRBJ1-2, with TRBD1 as a possible D gene (5 bases). The CDR3 runs to 16 residues. Germline-derived CDR1 and CDR2 are MDHEN and SYDVKM. Trimming stripped 6 bases from V and 4 bases from J, with 21 bases between.